This TCR beta chain was documented in a study of vaccination effects on CD4 cells after COVID-19. Overall study: The culture medium for approximately 1.9 million PBMC per well included 10 IU/ml IL-2 and around 10 ug/ml peptides. Whole-study findings and limits: There was marked clonal contraction among infection- and vaccine-induced clones late after vaccination.

The table lists this clone with a count of one. Antigen: not known. Sequencing was performed with immunoSEQ multiplex PCR; in TCRdb, only in-frame clones are kept and a portion is missing. The table includes more than 60,000 clones, around two thirds detected once. Culture lasted about ten days before CD4+ T cell isolation. Subjects were given two BNT162b2 or mRNA-1273 vaccine doses. The study found no prior SARS-CoV-2 infection in the vaccine recipients, who tested negative for nucleocapsid antibodies. IL-2 medium was substituted for half the medium on days 3 and 7. This sequence was found in a human donor who received a COVID-19 vaccine. Sequenced material: CD4+ T cells from PBMCs cultured without peptide, taken after COVID-19 vaccination.

The CDR3 loop is CSVETGTGGDEQFF. The CDR3 DNA follows: TGCAGCGTTGAAACCGGGACAGGGGGCGATGAGCAGTTCTTC. The chain couples TRBV29-1 to TRBJ2-1, with 12 bases lining up with TRBD1. This CDR3 spans 14 amino acids. Losses at the gene ends were 2 bases for V and 8 bases for J; bases not matched to a gene: 4. The germline V gene has CDR1 SQVTM and CDR2 ANQGSEA.